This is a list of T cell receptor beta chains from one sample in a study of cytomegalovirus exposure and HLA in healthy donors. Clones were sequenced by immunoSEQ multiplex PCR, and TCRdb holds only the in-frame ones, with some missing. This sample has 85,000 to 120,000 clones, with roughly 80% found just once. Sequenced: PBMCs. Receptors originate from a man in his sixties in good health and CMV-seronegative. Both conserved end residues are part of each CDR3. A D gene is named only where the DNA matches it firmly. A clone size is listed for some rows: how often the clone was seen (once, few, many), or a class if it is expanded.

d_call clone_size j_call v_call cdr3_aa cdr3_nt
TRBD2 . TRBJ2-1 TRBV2 CASRASGRSYNEQFF TGTGCCAGCAGAGCTAGCGGCCGCTCCTACAATGAGCAGTTCTTC
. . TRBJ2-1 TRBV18 CASSPNWATYNEQFF TGTGCCAGCTCACCAAATTGGGCAACCTACAATGAGCAGTTCTTC
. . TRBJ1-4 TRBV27 CASSFTTNEKLFF TGTGCCAGCAGTTTTACAACTAATGAAAAACTGTTTTTT
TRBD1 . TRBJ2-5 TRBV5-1 CASSLVGQVTQETQYF TGCGCCAGCAGCTTAGTAGGACAGGTAACCCAAGAGACCCAGTACTTC
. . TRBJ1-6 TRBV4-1 CASSQDTGGSPLHF TGCGCCAGCAGCCAAGATACAGGTGGTTCACCCCTCCACTTT
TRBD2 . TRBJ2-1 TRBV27 CASSLQLAGGNNEQFF TGTGCCAGCAGTTTACAGCTAGCGGGGGGGAACAATGAGCAGTTCTTC
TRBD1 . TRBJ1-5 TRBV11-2 CASSSGRGRGQPQHF TGTGCCAGCAGCTCGGGCAGGGGGCGCGGTCAGCCCCAGCATTTT
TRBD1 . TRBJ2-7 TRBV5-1 CASSLGQGDGYEQYF TGCGCCAGCAGCTTGGGACAGGGGGATGGCTACGAGCAGTACTTC
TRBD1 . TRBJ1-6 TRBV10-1 CATKRGQEINSPLHF TGCGCCACCAAGAGGGGACAGGAGATTAATTCACCCCTCCACTTT
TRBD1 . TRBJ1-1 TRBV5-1 CASSLGDRTEAFF TGCGCCAGCAGCTTGGGGGACAGGACTGAAGCTTTCTTT
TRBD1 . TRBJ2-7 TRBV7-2 CASSFTGGPYEQYF TGTGCCAGCAGCTTTACAGGGGGGCCCTACGAGCAGTACTTC
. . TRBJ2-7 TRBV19 CASSSGENRDEQYF TGTGCCAGTAGCTCAGGGGAGAATCGTGACGAGCAGTACTTC
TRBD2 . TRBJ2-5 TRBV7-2 CASSLNPGRETQYF TGTGCCAGCAGCCTAAACCCCGGGAGGGAGACCCAGTACTTC
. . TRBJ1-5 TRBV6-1 CASSWDNNQPQHF TGTGCCAGCAGTTGGGACAACAATCAGCCCCAGCATTTT
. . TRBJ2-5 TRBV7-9 CASSLQGSGQETQYF TGTGCCAGCAGCTTACAGGGCAGTGGTCAAGAGACCCAGTACTTC
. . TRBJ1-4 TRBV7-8 CASSLAGGANEKLFF TGTGCCAGCAGCTTAGCGGGGGGGGCTAATGAAAAACTGTTTTTT
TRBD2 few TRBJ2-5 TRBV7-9 CASSSASGETQYF TGTGCCAGCAGCTCAGCTAGCGGGGAGACCCAGTACTTC
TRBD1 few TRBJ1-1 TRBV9 CASSLNQGAPGTEAFF TGTGCCAGCAGCTTAAACCAGGGGGCGCCCGGCACTGAAGCTTTCTTT
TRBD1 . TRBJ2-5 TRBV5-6 CASRTGSLSRTQYF TGTGCCAGCAGGACAGGGAGTCTATCGCGGACCCAGTACTTC
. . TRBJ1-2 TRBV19 CASRPNSGTLANYGYTF TGTGCCAGTAGACCTAACTCCGGGACACTTGCTAACTATGGCTACACCTTC
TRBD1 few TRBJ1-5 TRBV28 CASRSPGGPQHF TGTGCCAGCAGGTCCCCAGGGGGGCCCCAGCATTTT
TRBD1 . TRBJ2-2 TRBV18 CASSPGYRTGKTGELFF TGTGCCAGCTCACCAGGGTACAGGACAGGGAAAACCGGGGAGCTGTTTTTT
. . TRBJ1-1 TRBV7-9 CASSYKRGAFF TGTGCCAGCAGTTATAAGAGAGGGGCTTTCTTT
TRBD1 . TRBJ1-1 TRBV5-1 CASSLVVTGGREAFF TGCGCCAGCAGCTTGGTTGTGACAGGGGGCCGAGAAGCTTTCTTT
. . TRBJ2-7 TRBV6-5 CASSYSIGGMYEQYF TGTGCCAGCAGTTACTCTATAGGGGGAATGTACGAGCAGTACTTC
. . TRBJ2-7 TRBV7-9 CASSLGWQYDSYEQYF TGTGCCAGCAGCTTAGGTTGGCAGTATGATTCCTACGAGCAGTACTTC
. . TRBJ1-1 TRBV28 CASRSYREGAGTEAFF TGTGCCAGCAGAAGCTACAGGGAAGGGGCGGGCACTGAAGCTTTCTTT
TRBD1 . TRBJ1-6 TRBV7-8 CASSPRTGLDSPLHF TGTGCCAGCAGCCCCCGGACAGGGCTGGATTCACCCCTCCACTTT
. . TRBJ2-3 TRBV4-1 CASSPSPTGLSTDTQYF TGCGCCAGCAGCCCCTCCCCCACGGGACTGAGCACAGATACGCAGTATTTT
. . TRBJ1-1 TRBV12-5 CASGLTGYTEAFF TGTGCTAGTGGACTGACAGGTTACACTGAAGCTTTCTTT
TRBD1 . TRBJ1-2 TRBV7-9 CASSRWTGTGGLSGYTF TGTGCCAGCAGCCGATGGACCGGGACAGGGGGCCTTTCTGGCTACACCTTC
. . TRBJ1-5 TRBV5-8 CASSLSFQPQHF TGTGCCAGCAGCCTAAGCTTTCAGCCCCAGCATTTT
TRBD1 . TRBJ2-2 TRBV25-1 CASSGTGYTGELFF TGTGCCAGCAGCGGGACAGGGTACACCGGGGAGCTGTTTTTT
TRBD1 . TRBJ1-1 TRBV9 CASSAGQGVSTEAFF TGTGCCAGCAGCGCCGGACAGGGGGTTTCGACTGAAGCTTTCTTT
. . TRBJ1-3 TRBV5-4 CASHGDSGYTIYF TGTGCCAGCCACGGGGATTCGGGATACACCATATATTTT